This is a list of T cell receptor beta chains from one sample in a study of T cells expressing NK-cell markers. Each CDR3 protein gets one entry in TCRdb, which reprocessed the 5' RACE reads and gives no DNA. The listing records a few hundred thousand distinct CDR3 sequences. The specimen sequenced was blood T cells: a sorted CD56 or NKG2C T cell subset, CD4+ or CD8+ T cells, or bulk PBMC T cells (not recorded which). The receptors originated from a man younger than 30 in good health. CDR3s include the opening cysteine and the closing phenylalanine or tryptophan.

V gene	J gene	CDR3 protein
TRBV5-4	TRBJ2-2	CASSGSGTLRGELFF
TRBV20-1	TRBJ2-1	CSARRRLDRAGGVKQFF
TRBV10-3	TRBJ1-1	CAIRRDTSNTEAFF
TRBV30	TRBJ2-5	CASEGGQETQYF
TRBV12-3/TRBV12-4	TRBJ2-2	CASSRTGSQTGELFF
TRBV5-6	TRBJ1-5	CASSLAGMSNQPQHF
TRBV12-3/TRBV12-4	TRBJ1-5	CASSSQGSSQPQHF
TRBV27	TRBJ1-3	CASSLGIPGNTIYF
TRBV7-9	TRBJ2-1	CASSPKAGTAINEQFF
TRBV5-1	TRBJ2-7	CASSASGGGEQYF
TRBV27	TRBJ1-2	CASGPQATPEGYTF
TRBV12-3/TRBV12-4	TRBJ2-7	CASSFGTGRNEQYF
TRBV6-2/TRBV6-3	TRBJ2-3	CASSRPSASGRAVSTDTQYF
TRBV12-3/TRBV12-4	TRBJ1-1	CASGQMNTEAFF
TRBV29-1	TRBJ1-3	CSVDPGPGSGNTIYF
TRBV12-3/TRBV12-4	TRBJ2-1	CASSLRGAYNEQFF
TRBV28	TRBJ2-3	CASSSQGTDTQYF
TRBV5-1	TRBJ2-3	CASSPGLAPSTDTQYF
TRBV6-5	TRBJ1-5	CASSYSAMGQLSNQPQHF
TRBV4-2	TRBJ2-7	CASSQQTSGRPRTLYEQYF
TRBV29-1	TRBJ2-5	CSVEDPRGKGQQTQYF
TRBV6-1	TRBJ2-7	CASSDIIYEQYF
TRBV5-4	TRBJ2-1	CASSLDRASSYNEQFF
TRBV10-3	TRBJ2-3	CAVGLAVTDTQYF
TRBV5-1	TRBJ1-2	CASSQGTAANYGYTF
TRBV4-2	TRBJ2-5	CASSQDWAGEGTQYF
TRBV5-1	TRBJ2-1	CASSRAPLGRDNEQFF
TRBV12-3/TRBV12-4	TRBJ1-4	CASSLEKRLFF
TRBV20-1	TRBJ1-6	CSARGTGGGSPLHF
TRBV7-8	TRBJ2-1	CASSLGPLANEQFF
TRBV18	TRBJ2-3	CASSPKRGSLDTQYF
TRBV27	TRBJ2-6	CASSDPQGLTSGANVLTF
TRBV25-1	TRBJ1-2	CASSDLLGIYGYTF
TRBV28	TRBJ2-3	CASSREIRDTQYF
TRBV6-1	TRBJ2-6	CASSAGGAGANVLTF
TRBV12-3/TRBV12-4	TRBJ1-5	CASSPGDSEGNQPQHF
TRBV29-1	TRBJ1-1	CSVEAPRRMGTEAFF
TRBV20-1	TRBJ2-7	CSARSPSEQYF
TRBV20-1	TRBJ1-5	CSARGLGTPGNQPQHF
TRBV10-3	TRBJ2-7	CATGTGTHEQYF
TRBV29-1	TRBJ1-5	CSVGGAGMQPQHF
TRBV20-1	TRBJ2-3	CSARGVSGKERDTQYF
TRBV7-9	TRBJ2-2	CASSLRLEDTGELFF
TRBV7-2	TRBJ2-3	CASSLGASAKDTQYF
TRBV16	TRBJ2-1	CASSPEGPSYNEQFF
TRBV10-2	TRBJ2-3	CASRQAGLDRTDTQYF
TRBV29-1	TRBJ2-6	CSVTPGGANVLTF
TRBV6-4	TRBJ2-3	CASSDSSGRADTQYF
TRBV6-6	TRBJ2-2	CAAGRTGELFF
TRBV6-5	TRBJ2-2	CASSYSQGSHTGELFF
TRBV4-1	TRBJ2-5	CASSLGSGYQETQYF
TRBV6-5	TRBJ1-4	CASSYVDRGEKLFF
TRBV6-5	TRBJ2-7	CASSYSDGERYEQYF